Listed below are T cell receptor beta chains from one sample, sequenced in a study of shared clonotypes between healthy human individuals. Sequencing was performed with immunoSEQ multiplex PCR; in TCRdb, only in-frame clones are kept and a portion is missing. This sample has 600,000 to 750,000 clones; roughly 78% occur once, and the top ten carry about 1.8%. The sample was memory CD4+ T cells sorted from blood. The source of these receptors is a woman in her twenties or thirties in good health. The CDR3 runs from the conserved cysteine through the conserved F or W. Each record gives: D gene, J gene, V gene, clone size, CDR3 DNA, CDR3 protein. The D gene is left open where the match is weak. The listing skips clone size in some rows; elsewhere it reads once, few, many or a size class.

d_gene: .
j_gene: TRBJ1-2
v_gene: TRBV7-9
abundance: .
CDR3nt: TGTGCCAGCAGCCCCGGCCGGGTCCAAGGCTACACCTTC
CDR3aa: CASSPGRVQGYTF

d_gene: .
j_gene: TRBJ1-1
v_gene: TRBV10-3
abundance: few
CDR3nt: TGTGCCACCTACCAACAGGGAGGAGACACTGAAGCTTTCTTT
CDR3aa: CATYQQGGDTEAFF

d_gene: TRBD1
j_gene: TRBJ1-1
v_gene: TRBV29-1
abundance: .
CDR3nt: TGCAGCGTACAGGGACAGAACCCTCCGAACACTGAAGCTTTCTTT
CDR3aa: CSVQGQNPPNTEAFF

d_gene: TRBD2
j_gene: TRBJ2-2
v_gene: TRBV2
abundance: .
CDR3nt: TGTGCCAGCAGTGAAAGGGCGGGAGGGCCCTCCGGGGAGCTGTTTTTT
CDR3aa: CASSERAGGPSGELFF

d_gene: TRBD2
j_gene: TRBJ2-4
v_gene: TRBV7-8
abundance: .
CDR3nt: TGTGCCAGCAGCCCAGCCGGGACTAGCGGCCTACAGTACTTC
CDR3aa: CASSPAGTSGLQYF

d_gene: .
j_gene: TRBJ2-7
v_gene: TRBV28
abundance: .
CDR3nt: TGTGCCAGCAGTCGAGGAGACTACGAGCAGTACTTC
CDR3aa: CASSRGDYEQYF

d_gene: .
j_gene: TRBJ1-1
v_gene: TRBV5-5
abundance: few
CDR3nt: TGTGCCAGCAGCTTTTCTATGAACACTGAAGCTTTCTTT
CDR3aa: CASSFSMNTEAFF

d_gene: TRBD1
j_gene: TRBJ1-6
v_gene: TRBV6-1
abundance: .
CDR3nt: TGTGCCAGCAGTGACCGACAGGGGCAAGATAATTCACCCCTCCACTTT
CDR3aa: CASSDRQGQDNSPLHF

d_gene: .
j_gene: TRBJ2-7
v_gene: TRBV28
abundance: .
CDR3nt: TGTGCCAGCAGTCCCCACAGTGAGGCGGCCTACGAGCAGTACTTC
CDR3aa: CASSPHSEAAYEQYF

d_gene: TRBD1
j_gene: TRBJ1-1
v_gene: TRBV7-9
abundance: .
CDR3nt: TGTGCCAGCAGCTTAGTAAGGGTGACAGGGGTCAATTGGAACACTGAAGCTTTCTTT
CDR3aa: CASSLVRVTGVNWNTEAFF

d_gene: TRBD1
j_gene: TRBJ2-5
v_gene: TRBV29-1
abundance: .
CDR3nt: TGCAGCGTTGAGGGCAGGGGGCTCTTAATCGCCCAGTACTTC
CDR3aa: CSVEGRGLLIAQYF

d_gene: .
j_gene: TRBJ1-1
v_gene: TRBV19
abundance: .
CDR3nt: TGTGCCAGTAGTATTGGACACACGAACACTGAAGCTTTCTTT
CDR3aa: CASSIGHTNTEAFF

d_gene: .
j_gene: TRBJ1-1
v_gene: TRBV27
abundance: .
CDR3nt: TGTGCCAGCAGTTTAATGGCAGGCCTACTGAACACTGAAGCTTTCTTT
CDR3aa: CASSLMAGLLNTEAFF

d_gene: .
j_gene: TRBJ1-2
v_gene: TRBV30
abundance: .
CDR3nt: TGTGCCTGGAACCAACAGGGTTTCTATGGCTACACCTTC
CDR3aa: CAWNQQGFYGYTF

d_gene: .
j_gene: TRBJ2-7
v_gene: TRBV7-2
abundance: .
CDR3nt: TGTGCCAGCAGCTCCAGGGGGGCCCTTTACGAGCAGTACTTC
CDR3aa: CASSSRGALYEQYF

d_gene: .
j_gene: TRBJ2-7
v_gene: TRBV28
abundance: .
CDR3nt: TGTGCCAGCAGTTTACCAGGGGCAAGCTACGAGCAGTACTTC
CDR3aa: CASSLPGASYEQYF

d_gene: .
j_gene: TRBJ2-1
v_gene: TRBV5-1
abundance: .
CDR3nt: TGCGCCAGCAGCCTATTCGGGAAAGATGAGCAGTTCTTC
CDR3aa: CASSLFGKDEQFF

d_gene: TRBD2
j_gene: TRBJ2-7
v_gene: TRBV28
abundance: .
CDR3nt: TGTGCCAGCAGTGCGCCGGGACTAGCGGACTACGAGCAGTACTTC
CDR3aa: CASSAPGLADYEQYF

d_gene: TRBD2
j_gene: TRBJ2-7
v_gene: TRBV4-1
abundance: .
CDR3nt: TGCGCCAGCAGCCAAGACGCGACTAGCGGGTTCTCCTACGAGCAGTACTTC
CDR3aa: CASSQDATSGFSYEQYF

d_gene: .
j_gene: TRBJ2-7
v_gene: TRBV5-6
abundance: .
CDR3nt: TGTGCCAGCAGTGGCAGGGGTTCCTACGAGCAGTACTTC
CDR3aa: CASSGRGSYEQYF

d_gene: .
j_gene: TRBJ1-2
v_gene: TRBV6-5
abundance: .
CDR3nt: TGTGCCAGCAGTTACTCGTTTGACTTTGGCTACACCTTC
CDR3aa: CASSYSFDFGYTF

d_gene: .
j_gene: TRBJ2-2
v_gene: TRBV28
abundance: .
CDR3nt: TGTGCCAGCAGTTTTGGACAGATCAACACCGGGGAGCTGTTTTTT
CDR3aa: CASSFGQINTGELFF

d_gene: TRBD1
j_gene: TRBJ2-3
v_gene: TRBV5-1
abundance: .
CDR3nt: TGCGCCAGCAGCCCCACAGGGGCGAGCACAGATACGCAGTATTTT
CDR3aa: CASSPTGASTDTQYF

d_gene: .
j_gene: TRBJ1-4
v_gene: TRBV7-8
abundance: few
CDR3nt: TGTGCCAGCAGCACAAGTGGACAACTAGGTGGAAAACTGTTTTTT
CDR3aa: CASSTSGQLGGKLFF

d_gene: TRBD2
j_gene: TRBJ2-7
v_gene: TRBV5-1
abundance: many
CDR3nt: TGCGCCAGCAGCCCCCAGGGGAGCGGGAGTTACGAGCAGTACTTC
CDR3aa: CASSPQGSGSYEQYF